What follows are 20 T cell receptor beta chains derived from one specimen sequenced in a study of blood T cells in healthy people across ages. Together with a sample-barcoded 5' primer, a J-beta primer mix was included in a second PCR lasting about 6 to 11 cycles. In TCRdb, the 5' RACE reads were re-called with MiXCR into one record per CDR3 protein. The table records about 730,000 distinct CDR3 sequences, 43% of them present only once. Sequences were obtained from blood. The receptors stem from a woman in her sixties or seventies in good health.

The gene calls are TRBV4-2 and TRBJ2-3, with 7 nucleotides matching TRBD1. This CDR3 has 16 residues. Looked up from germline, CDR1 is LGHNA and CDR2 is YNFKEQ. Germline trimming cut 0 bases from V and 2 bases from J; bases unmatched to any gene: 5. In DNA form, the CDR3 reads TGTGCCAGCAGCCAAGATCCGGGACAGCACACAGATACGCAGTATTTT. Protein product: CASSQDPGQHTDTQYF.

The genes are TRBV10-3 and TRBJ2-5; TRBD2 aligns across 8 bases. Germline CDR1 reads ENHRY; CDR2 reads SYGVKD. V was clipped by 8 bases and J by 11 bases; unmatched bases: 13. The CDR3 totals 13 residues. The CDR3 DNA is TGTGCCATCGCAAGCGGGAGTTCTAATGAGCAGTACTTC. Residues: CAIASGSSNEQYF.

The CDR3 sequence is CASSRGSMGSYEQYF. As DNA, the CDR3 is TGTGCCAGCAGCCGGGGATCGATGGGCTCCTACGAGCAGTACTTC. The genes are TRBV6-2 or TRBV6-3 and TRBJ2-7, with a tentative D call TRBD2 (5 bases). Germline V lookup: CDR1 MNHEY, CDR2 SVGEGT. Trimming cost V 6 bases and J 0 bases, with 15 bases left between them. The length of the CDR3 is 15 residues.

This clonotype occurred once. The missing conserved phenylalanine or tryptophan at the end of this CDR3 makes a read error likely. The chain carries TRBV9 and TRBJ1-1, with D uncertain. Germline V gives CDR1 SGDLS, CDR2 YYNGEE. This CDR3 comprises 16 residues. Trimming shortened V by 0 bases and J by 1 base, and 13 bases separated the two germline ends. Here the CDR3 reads CASSVGAQPENTEAFV. The CDR3 DNA reads TGTGCCAGCAGCGTAGGGGCCCAACCGGAGAACACTGAAGCTTTCGTT.

This clonotype was counted a single time. Sequence at one end of the junction differs from germline and may be a read error. This sequence joins TRBV13 and TRBJ2-1; 11 positions agree with TRBD2. The germline gives CDR1 PRHDT, CDR2 FYEKMQ (reference sequence). The CDR3 runs to 15 residues. CDR3 residues: CASSDSGGAYNERFF. CDR3 nucleotides: TGTGCCAGCAGCGATAGCGGGGGGGCATACAATGAGCGGTTCTTC.

The sample holds a few counts of this clonotype. V is TRBV10-3 and J is TRBJ2-3; TRBD2 matches 7 bases. The CDR3 runs 15 residues. Germline V gene sequence: CDR1 ENHRY, CDR2 SYGVKD. V was clipped by 6 bases and J by 0 bases; unmatched bases: 6. CDR3 nucleotide sequence: TGTGCCATCAGCACTTCAGCGGGAAGCACAGATACGCAGTATTTT. It yields the protein CAISTSAGSTDTQYF.

This sequence joins TRBV3-1 and TRBJ2-1; 8 bases line up with TRBD2. The J call may not be correct, given that the DNA end is closer to TRBJ2-7. Per germline, CDR1 LGHDT and CDR2 YNNKEL (reference sequence). The CDR3 sequence is 15 residues long. The chain's CDR3 is CASSQDPLAAYEQYF. Written as DNA, the CDR3 is TGTGCCAGCAGCCAAGATCCACTAGCGGCCTACGAGCAGTACTTC.

The chain is built from TRBV7-9 and TRBJ2-7; D is perhaps TRBD2 (6 bases). The CDR3 is 13 amino acids. CDR1 SEHNR and CDR2 FQNEAQ come from the germline V gene (reference sequence). V dropped 8 bases and J dropped 1 base, with 12 bases sitting between them. CDR3 sequence: CASLGSGSYEQYF. As DNA, the CDR3 is TGTGCCAGCCTCGGTAGCGGTTCCTACGAGCAGTACTTC.

The V call is TRBV20-1, the J call TRBJ1-6, with 7 nucleotides matching TRBD1. The CDR3 contains 14 residues. V gave up 4 bases and J gave up 5 bases; unmatched junction bases: 5. CDR1 is DFQATT, CDR2 SNEGSKA, per germline (reference sequence). The CDR3 is CSATQGSHNSPLHF. The CDR3 DNA is TGCAGTGCTACACAGGGGAGCCATAATTCACCCCTCCACTTT.

The chain is built from TRBV9 and TRBJ2-1; 8 nucleotides align to TRBD1. Germline assignment: CDR1 SGDLS and CDR2 YYNGEE. This CDR3 spans 17 amino acids. Trimming removed 4 bases from V and 4 bases from J; junction bases left unmatched: 13. The chain's CDR3 is CASSPLLPGQAYNEQFF. As DNA, the CDR3 is TGTGCCAGCAGCCCATTACTCCCGGGACAGGCATACAATGAGCAGTTCTTC.

V usage is TRBV27 and J usage is TRBJ1-6; D ambiguous. This CDR3 is 15 amino acids long. Trimming cost V 7 bases and J 0 bases, with 10 bases left between them. Germline lookup yields CDR1 MNHEY and CDR2 SMNVEV (reference sequence). The CDR3, as DNA: TGTGCCAGCACACGGAAAGCCTCCTATAATTCACCCCTCCACTTT. Translation gives CASTRKASYNSPLHF.

This clonotype was picked up one time. This may be a read error, as it is one base from a much larger clone. This chain uses TRBV3-1 with TRBJ2-3; D is perhaps TRBD1 or TRBD2 (6 bases each). V lost 1 base to trimming and J lost 10 bases, with 18 bases between them. Germline V gene data show CDR1 as LGHDT and CDR2 as YNNKEL (reference sequence). The CDR3 spans 15 residues. CDR3 protein: CASSQGPGAMYAQYF. The CDR3 bases are TGTGCCAGCAGCCAAGGGCCGGGGGCGATGTATGCGCAGTATTTT.

The chain combines TRBV10-3 with TRBJ2-3, with 11 nucleotides matching TRBD2. Germline loops: CDR1 ENHRY, CDR2 SYGVKD. V was clipped by 0 bases and J by 6 bases; unmatched bases: 5. The CDR3 sequence is 16 residues long. CDR3 sequence reads: CAISESRTSGPDTQYF. The CDR3 nucleotides are TGTGCCATCAGTGAGTCGAGGACTAGCGGGCCGGATACGCAGTATTTT.

The table lists this clonotype with many counts. The chain recombines TRBV7-9 with TRBJ2-7; 11 nucleotides align to TRBD2. The CDR3 has 14 residues. V shed 6 bases, J shed 3 bases, and the junction held 4 bases outside the gene matches. Looked up from germline, CDR1 is SEHNR and CDR2 is FQNEAQ (reference sequence). The CDR3 reads CASSEGLAVYEQYF. The CDR3 nucleotides read TGTGCCAGCAGTGAGGGACTAGCGGTCTACGAGCAGTACTTC.

This clonotype has just a few counts. The V and J genes are TRBV18 and TRBJ2-5; TRBD2 agrees at 14 bases. This CDR3 is 16 amino acids long. Germline lookup yields CDR1 KGHSH and CDR2 LQKENI. J gave up 5 bases and V 2 bases, and 4 bases lay outside the gene matches. The DNA of the CDR3 is TGTGCCAGCTCACCAGGGACTAGCGGGAGATGGGAGACCCAGTACTTC. Translated: CASSPGTSGRWETQYF.

The chain is built from TRBV2 and TRBJ2-5, with D hard to call. V lost 4 bases and J 11 bases, leaving 20 bases between the germline ends. Germline V gene data show CDR1 as SNHLY and CDR2 as FYNNEI. CDR3 length: 14 amino acids. CDR3 in amino acids: CASSGLKVDNEQYF. CDR3 sequence (DNA): TGTGCCAGCAGTGGCCTGAAGGTCGACAATGAGCAGTACTTC.

The CDR3 loop is CASSLSPSLRGHEQFF. For the CDR3, the DNA is TGTGCCAGCAGCTTATCGCCCAGCCTAAGAGGGCATGAGCAGTTCTTC. The gene calls are TRBV11-2 and TRBJ2-1, with D possibly matching TRBD2 (5 bases). CDR1 and CDR2 (germline): SGHAT, FQNNGV. Trimming removed 2 bases from V and 8 bases from J, with 19 bases in between. There are 16 residues in the CDR3.

The chain carries TRBV20-1 and TRBJ1-4; D unresolved. Germline CDR1 is DFQATT and CDR2 is SNEGSKA (reference sequence). V shed 4 bases and J shed 6 bases, with 12 bases lying between them. The CDR3 contains 13 residues. As DNA, the CDR3 is TGCAGTGCTATAACCGGATTTGATGAAAAACTGTTTTTT. Encoded protein: CSAITGFDEKLFF.

This chain joins TRBV4-1 and TRBJ1-5; TRBD1 matches 8 bases. The CDR3 consists of 15 residues. The J segment lost 4 bases and the V segment lost 2 bases, leaving 4 bases of the junction unmatched. Germline CDR1 MGHRA, CDR2 YSYEKL. CDR3 bases: TGCGCCAGCAGCCAATGGACAGGGACTAATCAGCCCCAGCATTTT. Protein sequence: CASSQWTGTNQPQHF.

The chain joins TRBV4-1 to TRBJ2-4, with D perhaps matching TRBD2 (6 bases). V lost 1 base and J lost 7, with 11 bases in between. This CDR3 is built from 14 residues. Germline loops: CDR1 MGHRA, CDR2 YSYEKL. CDR3 bases: TGCGCCAGCAGCCAAGGGGCGGCGGGGAACATTCAGTACTTC. Translating it yields CASSQGAAGNIQYF.